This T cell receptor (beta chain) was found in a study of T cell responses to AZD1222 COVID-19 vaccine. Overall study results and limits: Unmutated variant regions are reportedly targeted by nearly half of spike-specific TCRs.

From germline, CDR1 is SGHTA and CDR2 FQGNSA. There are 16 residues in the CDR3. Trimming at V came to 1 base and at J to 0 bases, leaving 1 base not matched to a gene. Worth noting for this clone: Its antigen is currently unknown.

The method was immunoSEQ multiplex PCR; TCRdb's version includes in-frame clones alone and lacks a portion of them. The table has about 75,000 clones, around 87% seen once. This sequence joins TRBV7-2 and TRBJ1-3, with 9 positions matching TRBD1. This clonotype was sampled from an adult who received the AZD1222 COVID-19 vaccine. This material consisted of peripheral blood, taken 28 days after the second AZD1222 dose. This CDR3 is CASSLVGQGSGNTIYF. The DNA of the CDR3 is TGTGCCAGCAGCTTAGTGGGACAGGGCTCTGGAAACACCATATATTTT.